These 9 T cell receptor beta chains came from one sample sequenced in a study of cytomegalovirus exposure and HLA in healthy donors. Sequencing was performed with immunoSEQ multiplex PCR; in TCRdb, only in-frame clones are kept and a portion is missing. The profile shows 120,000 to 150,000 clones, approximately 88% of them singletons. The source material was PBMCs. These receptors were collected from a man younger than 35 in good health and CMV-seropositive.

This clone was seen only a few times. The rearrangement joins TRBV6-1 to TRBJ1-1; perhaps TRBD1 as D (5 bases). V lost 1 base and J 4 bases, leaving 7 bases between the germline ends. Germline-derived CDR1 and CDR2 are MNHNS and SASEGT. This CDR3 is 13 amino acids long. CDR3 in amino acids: CASSEGTLTEAFF. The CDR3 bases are TGTGCCAGCAGTGAAGGGACACTCACTGAAGCTTTCTTT.

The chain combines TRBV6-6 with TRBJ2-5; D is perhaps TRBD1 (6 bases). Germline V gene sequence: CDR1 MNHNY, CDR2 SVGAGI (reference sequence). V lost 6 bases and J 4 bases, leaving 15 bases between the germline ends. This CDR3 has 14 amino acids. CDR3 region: CASRRPGAGETQYF. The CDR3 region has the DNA TGTGCCAGCAGACGACCAGGGGCCGGAGAGACCCAGTACTTC.

This chain's CDR3 is CASRLTGTGDNEQFF. The CDR3 DNA follows: TGTGCCAGCAGACTAACAGGTACGGGGGACAATGAGCAGTTCTTC. The rearrangement joins TRBV2 to TRBJ2-1; D perhaps matches TRBD2 (6 bases). The CDR3 is 15 amino acids. Germline CDR1 is SNHLY and CDR2 is FYNNEI. Trimming removed 6 bases at V and 5 bases at J, with 17 bases between.

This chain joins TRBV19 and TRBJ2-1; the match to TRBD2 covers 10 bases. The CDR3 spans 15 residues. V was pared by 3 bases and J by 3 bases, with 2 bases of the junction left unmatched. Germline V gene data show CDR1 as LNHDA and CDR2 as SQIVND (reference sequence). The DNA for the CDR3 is TGTGCCAGTAGTATCCCTAGCGGGGGCTACAATGAGCAGTTCTTC. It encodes CASSIPSGGYNEQFF.

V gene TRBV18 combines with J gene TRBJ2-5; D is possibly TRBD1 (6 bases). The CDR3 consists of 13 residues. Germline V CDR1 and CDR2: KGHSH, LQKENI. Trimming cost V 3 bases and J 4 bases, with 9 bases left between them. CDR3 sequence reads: CASSPMGAETQYF. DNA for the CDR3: TGTGCCAGCTCACCGATGGGGGCAGAGACCCAGTACTTC.

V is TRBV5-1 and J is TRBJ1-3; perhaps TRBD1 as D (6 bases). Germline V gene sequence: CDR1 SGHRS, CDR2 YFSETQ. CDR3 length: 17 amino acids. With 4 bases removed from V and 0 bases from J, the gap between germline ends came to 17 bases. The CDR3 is CASSVSSGQFSGNTIYF. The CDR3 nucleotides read TGCGCCAGCAGCGTGTCTTCTGGACAGTTCTCTGGAAACACCATATATTTT.

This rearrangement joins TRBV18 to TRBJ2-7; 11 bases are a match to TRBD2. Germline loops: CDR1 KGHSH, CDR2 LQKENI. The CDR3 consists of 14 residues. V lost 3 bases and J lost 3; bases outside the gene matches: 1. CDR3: CASSPGTSGYEQYF. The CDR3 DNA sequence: TGTGCCAGCTCACCGGGGACTAGCGGCTACGAGCAGTACTTC.

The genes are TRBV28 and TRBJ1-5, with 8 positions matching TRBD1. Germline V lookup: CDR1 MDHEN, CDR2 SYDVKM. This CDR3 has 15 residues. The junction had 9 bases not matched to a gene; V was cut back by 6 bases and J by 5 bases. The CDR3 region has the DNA TGTGCCAGCAGCCCGACAGGGGATTTCGATCAGCCCCAGCATTTT. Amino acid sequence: CASSPTGDFDQPQHF.

The DNA for the CDR3 is TGTGCCAGCAGCTTAGGATACCAGGGGAACCGGGAGCTGTTTTTT. It is translated as CASSLGYQGNRELFF. This sequence joins TRBV11-2 and TRBJ2-2, with D possibly matching TRBD1 (6 bases). V dropped 1 base and J dropped 9 bases, with 15 bases sitting between them. Germline CDR1 SGHAT, CDR2 FQNNGV. This CDR3 is 15 amino acids long.